A selection of T cell receptor beta chains follows, all from one sample in a study of type 1 regulatory T cells. No antigen has been assigned to these receptors. One entry per CDR3 protein results from TCRdb running MiXCR on the reads. The table shows roughly 60,000 distinct CDR3 sequences, with roughly two thirds occurring only once. Specimen: cultured non-Tr1 T cells, either the whole culture or a sorted T cell fraction (not recorded which). The receptors derive from a human donor in good health. Both conserved end residues are part of each CDR3.

v_call cdr3_aa
TRBV13 CASSRGMGQGENEQFF
TRBV25-1 CASSPAPSGSRRETQYF
TRBV20-1 CSAIPRRATWGEQYF
TRBV29-1 CSAGLMDYGYTF
TRBV7-9 CASSPYRGGEETQYF
TRBV4-1 CASSQEAQANYGYTF
TRBV5-1 CASSLDGTSKNEQFF
TRBV9 CASSPSFDTQYF
TRBV5-1 CASSLKGQDYNEQFF
TRBV19 CASSIIPRLAGALSF
TRBV20-1 CSAIVVSGGLPYNEQFF
TRBV20-1 CSARDRVKGYEQYF
TRBV5-1 CASGRGRGDYEQYF
TRBV18 CASSPEGRTNTEAFF
TRBV20-1 CSAPGPSGDQPQHF
TRBV19 CASSFTAGDSKNF
TRBV24-1 CATSDARDPLAGELFF
TRBV20-1 CSARNGQGTDTQYF
TRBV2 CASSEARVYGYTF
TRBV5-4 CASSLDPGRYGYTF
TRBV5-1 CASSNRLVGGDTQYF
TRBV12-3/TRBV12-4 CASSPAGTGNEQFF
TRBV20-1 CSAIPGADYGYTF
TRBV9 CASSPGGWDEQFF
TRBV20-1 CSATREWQSYEQYF
TRBV7-9 CASSSGLAGVLEQFF
TRBV20-1 CSARDRQREGEYTDTQYF
TRBV20-1 CSATGQLYGYTF
TRBV29-1 CSVGLGQGFGYTF
TRBV10-3 CAISYSGLAGVYNEQFF
TRBV15 CATSSGPNLNTGELFF
TRBV29-1 CSVEVGVGEQYF
TRBV29-1 CSVEDRTSEQYF
TRBV5-5 CASSDRDADQGIF
TRBV15 CATSRELAGNQETQYF
TRBV6-6 CASSSGSRPDTQYF
TRBV7-2 CASSLDLGREEKLFF
TRBV28 CASSFPDSQETQYF
TRBV20-1 CSARAPRDRVGQPQHF
TRBV27 CASSPLGGGNEQYF
TRBV11-2 CASTGSSVNTGELFF
TRBV7-8 CASSLEGRSRYEQYF
TRBV5-1 CASSLDLRGNIQYF
TRBV3-1 CASSQGGTGGGEQFF